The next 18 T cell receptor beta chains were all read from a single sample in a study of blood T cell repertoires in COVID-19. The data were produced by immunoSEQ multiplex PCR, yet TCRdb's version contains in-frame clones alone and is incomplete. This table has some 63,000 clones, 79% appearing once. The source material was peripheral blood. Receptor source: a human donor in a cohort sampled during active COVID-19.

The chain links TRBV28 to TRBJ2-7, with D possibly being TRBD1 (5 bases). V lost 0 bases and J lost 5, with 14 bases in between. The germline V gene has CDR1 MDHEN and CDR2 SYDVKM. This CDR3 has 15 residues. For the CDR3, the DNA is TGTGCCAGCAGTTTATGGGACACCCCACTTAACGAGCAGTACTTC. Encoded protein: CASSLWDTPLNEQYF.

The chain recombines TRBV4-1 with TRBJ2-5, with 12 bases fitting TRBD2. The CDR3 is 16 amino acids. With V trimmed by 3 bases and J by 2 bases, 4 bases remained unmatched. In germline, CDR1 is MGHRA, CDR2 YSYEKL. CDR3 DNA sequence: TGCGCCAGCAGCCAGACAACTAGCGGGGGGCAAGAGACCCAGTACTTC. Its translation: CASSQTTSGGQETQYF.

The CDR3 sequence: CASTILRQGHTDTQYF. CDR3 DNA sequence: TGTGCCAGCACAATTCTGAGACAGGGGCACACAGATACGCAGTATTTT. J is TRBJ2-3 and V is TRBV27; 8 nucleotides agree with TRBD1. CDR1 is MNHEY, CDR2 SMNVEV, per germline (reference sequence). V trimming: 7 bases; J trimming: 2 bases; junction bases outside the gene matches: 11. This CDR3 is built from 16 residues.

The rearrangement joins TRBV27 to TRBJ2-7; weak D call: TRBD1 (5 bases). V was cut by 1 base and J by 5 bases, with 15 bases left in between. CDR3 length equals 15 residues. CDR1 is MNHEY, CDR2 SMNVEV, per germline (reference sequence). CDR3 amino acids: CASSLFQSRANEQYF. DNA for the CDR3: TGTGCCAGCAGTTTATTCCAGTCCAGGGCCAACGAGCAGTACTTC.

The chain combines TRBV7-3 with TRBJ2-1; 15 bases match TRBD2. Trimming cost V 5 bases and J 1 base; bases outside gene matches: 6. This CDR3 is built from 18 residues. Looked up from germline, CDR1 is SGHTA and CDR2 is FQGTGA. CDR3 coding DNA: TGTGCCAGCAGCCCCCTCGGACTAGCGGGAGGGTCCTACAATGAGCAGTTCTTC. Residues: CASSPLGLAGGSYNEQFF.

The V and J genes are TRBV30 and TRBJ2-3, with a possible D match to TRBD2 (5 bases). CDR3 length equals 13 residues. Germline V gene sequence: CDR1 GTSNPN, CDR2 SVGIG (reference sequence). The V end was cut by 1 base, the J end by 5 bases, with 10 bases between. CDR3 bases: TGTGCCTGGAGTGGGCGGAGGCAAGATACGCAGTATTTT. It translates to CAWSGRRQDTQYF.

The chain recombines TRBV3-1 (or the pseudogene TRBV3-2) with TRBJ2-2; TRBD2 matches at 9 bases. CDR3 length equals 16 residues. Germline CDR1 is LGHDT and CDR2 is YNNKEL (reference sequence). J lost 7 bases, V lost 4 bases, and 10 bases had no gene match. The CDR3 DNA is TGTGCCAGCAGCCTTAGCGGGAGCTTAATTGACGGGGAGCTGTTTTTT. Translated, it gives CASSLSGSLIDGELFF.

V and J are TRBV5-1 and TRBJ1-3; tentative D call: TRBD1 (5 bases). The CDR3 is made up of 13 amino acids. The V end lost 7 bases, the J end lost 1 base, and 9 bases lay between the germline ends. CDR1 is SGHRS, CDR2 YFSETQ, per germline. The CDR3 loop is CASYPGSGNTIYF. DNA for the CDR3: TGCGCCAGCTACCCAGGGTCTGGAAACACCATATATTTT.

CDR3 sequence: CASSQPGRGRALEKLFF. The DNA of the CDR3 is TGTGCCAGCAGCCAACCCGGTCGTGGCAGGGCTTTGGAAAAACTGTTTTTT. The chain is built from TRBV11-2 and TRBJ1-4, with TRBD1 as a possible D gene (5 bases). The ends were cut back, 5 bases at V and 8 bases at J, with 24 bases in the middle. The V gene's germline CDR1 is SGHAT and CDR2 FQNNGV. The CDR3 is 17 amino acids.

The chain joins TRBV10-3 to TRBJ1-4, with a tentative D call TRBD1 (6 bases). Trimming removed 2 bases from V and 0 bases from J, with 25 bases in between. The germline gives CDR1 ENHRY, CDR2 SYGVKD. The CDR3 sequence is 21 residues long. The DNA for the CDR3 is TGTGCCATCAGTGAGAACTTTAGGAAGACAGGTGGCTTTGCAACTAATGAAAAACTGTTTTTT. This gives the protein CAISENFRKTGGFATNEKLFF.

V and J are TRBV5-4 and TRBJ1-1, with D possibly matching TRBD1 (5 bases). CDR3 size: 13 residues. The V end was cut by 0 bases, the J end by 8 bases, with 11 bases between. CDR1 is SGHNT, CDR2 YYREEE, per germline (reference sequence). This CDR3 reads CASSLDGGREAFF. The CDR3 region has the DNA TGTGCCAGCAGCTTGGACGGGGGACGGGAAGCTTTCTTT.

The CDR3, as DNA: TGCGCCAGCAGCACGGAGGGGACAGGTCCCTACGAGCAGTACTTC. Amino acid sequence: CASSTEGTGPYEQYF. The rearrangement links TRBV5-1 to TRBJ2-7; 8 bases line up with TRBD1. After removal of 4 bases from V and 2 bases from J, the junction contained 8 bases not matched to a gene. Germline CDR1 and CDR2: SGHRS and YFSETQ. This CDR3 has 15 residues.

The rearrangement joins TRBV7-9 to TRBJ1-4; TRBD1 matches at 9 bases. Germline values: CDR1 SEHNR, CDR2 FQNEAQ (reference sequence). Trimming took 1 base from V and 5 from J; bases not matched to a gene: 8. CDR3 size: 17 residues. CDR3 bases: TGTGCCAGCAGCTTAGGGACAGGGGCCGCCCGAAATGAAAAACTGTTTTTT. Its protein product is CASSLGTGAARNEKLFF.

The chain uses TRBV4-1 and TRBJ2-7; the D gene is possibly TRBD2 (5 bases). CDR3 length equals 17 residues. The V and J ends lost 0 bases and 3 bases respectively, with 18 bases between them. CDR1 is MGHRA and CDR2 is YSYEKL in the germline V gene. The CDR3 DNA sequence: TGCGCCAGCAGCCAAGATCAGATAACACTAGGATACTACGAGCAGTACTTC. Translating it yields CASSQDQITLGYYEQYF.

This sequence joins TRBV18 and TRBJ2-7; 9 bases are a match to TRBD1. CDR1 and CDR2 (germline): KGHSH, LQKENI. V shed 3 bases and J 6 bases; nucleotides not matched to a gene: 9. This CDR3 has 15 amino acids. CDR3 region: CASSPRGTGMVEQYF. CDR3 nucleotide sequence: TGTGCCAGCTCACCCCGAGGGACAGGGATGGTCGAGCAGTACTTC.

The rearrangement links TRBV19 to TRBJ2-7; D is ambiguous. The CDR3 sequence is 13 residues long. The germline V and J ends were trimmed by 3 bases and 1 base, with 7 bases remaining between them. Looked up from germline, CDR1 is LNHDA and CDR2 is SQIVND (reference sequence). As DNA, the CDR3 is TGTGCCAGTAGTATTTTCCAGTCCTACGAGCAGTACTTC. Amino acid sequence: CASSIFQSYEQYF.

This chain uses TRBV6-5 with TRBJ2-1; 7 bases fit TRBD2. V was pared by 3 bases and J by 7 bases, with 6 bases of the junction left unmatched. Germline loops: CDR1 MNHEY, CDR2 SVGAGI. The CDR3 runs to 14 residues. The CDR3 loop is CASSYGGRANEQFF. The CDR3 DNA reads TGTGCCAGCAGTTATGGCGGGAGAGCGAATGAGCAGTTCTTC.

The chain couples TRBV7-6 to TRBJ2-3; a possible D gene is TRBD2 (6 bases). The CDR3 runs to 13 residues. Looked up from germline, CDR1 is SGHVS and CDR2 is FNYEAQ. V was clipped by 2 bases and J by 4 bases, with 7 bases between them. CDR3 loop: CASSLTGADTQYF. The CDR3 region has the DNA TGTGCCAGCAGCTTAACGGGAGCAGATACGCAGTATTTT.